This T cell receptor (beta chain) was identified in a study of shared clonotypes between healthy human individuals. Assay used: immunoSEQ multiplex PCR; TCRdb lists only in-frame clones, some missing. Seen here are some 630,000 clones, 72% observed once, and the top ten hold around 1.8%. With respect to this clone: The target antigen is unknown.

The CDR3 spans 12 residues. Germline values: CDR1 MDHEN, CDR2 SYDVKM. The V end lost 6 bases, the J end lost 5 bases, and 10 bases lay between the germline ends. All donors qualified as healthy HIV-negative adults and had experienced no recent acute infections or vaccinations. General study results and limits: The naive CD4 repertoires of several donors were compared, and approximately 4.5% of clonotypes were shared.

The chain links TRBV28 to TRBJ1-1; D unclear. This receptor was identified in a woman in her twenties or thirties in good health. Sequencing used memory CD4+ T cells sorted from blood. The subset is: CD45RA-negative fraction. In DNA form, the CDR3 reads TGTGCCAGCAGGTCTACGGGGACTGAAGCTTTCTTT. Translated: CASRSTGTEAFF.